This T cell receptor beta chain was profiled in a study of blood T cell repertoires in COVID-19. Study-wide context: COVID-19 samples from acute and convalescent phases originated in the United States, Italy and Spain. PBMCs, B-cell-depleted T cells, or T cells provided the cDNA or gDNA that made up the material.

Data came from immunoSEQ multiplex PCR; TCRdb stores just in-frame clones and leaves some out. The profile shows fewer than 50,000 clones, about 85% of them singletons. The ends were cut back, 0 bases at V and 0 bases at J, with 6 bases in the middle. The CDR3 length is 15 residues. In germline, CDR1 is LGHNA, CDR2 YNFKEQ. Seattle enrolled patients during active infection and tracked them longitudinally. The rearrangement uses TRBV4-2 and TRBJ1-5; D is unclear. The sample was peripheral blood. This clonotype was obtained from a man aged 55-75 years with COVID-19, enrolled during active disease. CDR3 sequence (DNA): TGTGCCAGCAGCCAAGATTGGAGTAGCAATCAGCCCCAGCATTTT. It codes for CASSQDWSSNQPQHF.